Following are 28 T cell receptor beta chains from one sample sequenced in a study of shared clonotypes between healthy human individuals. TCRdb's copy holds only in-frame clones and misses some; the assay was immunoSEQ multiplex PCR. The data show around 330,000 clones, about 74% seen once. The specimen sequenced was memory CD4+ T cells sorted from blood. The subset is: CD45RA-negative fraction. The source of these receptors is a young man in good health.

The rearrangement links TRBV27 to TRBJ1-1; TRBD1 matches at 7 bases. V was clipped by 4 bases and J by 7 bases; unmatched bases: 9. CDR1 and CDR2 from the germline V gene are MNHEY and SMNVEV (reference sequence). The CDR3 runs to 14 residues. The chain's CDR3 is CASSSQGNMVEAFF. As DNA, the CDR3 is TGTGCCAGCAGTTCACAGGGGAACATGGTTGAAGCTTTCTTT.

J is TRBJ2-5 and V is TRBV19; D is possibly TRBD1 (6 bases). The CDR3 is 16 amino acids. V lost 3 bases to trimming and J lost 1 base, with 15 bases between them. CDR1 and CDR2 from the germline V gene are LNHDA and SQIVND (reference sequence). The CDR3 reads CASSILSGASQETQYF. In DNA, the CDR3 is TGTGCCAGTAGTATCTTATCAGGGGCCTCCCAAGAGACCCAGTACTTC.

The CDR3 loop is CASRAFGGNTGELFF. DNA of the CDR3: TGTGCCAGCAGGGCTTTCGGGGGTAACACCGGGGAGCTGTTTTTT. This chain links TRBV7-2 with TRBJ2-2; D perhaps matches TRBD2 (6 bases). Per germline, CDR1 SGHTA and CDR2 FQGNSA. This CDR3 region has 15 residues. With 6 bases removed from V and 2 bases from J, the gap between germline ends came to 13 bases.

V and J are TRBV29-1 and TRBJ2-3, with 11 bases fitting TRBD2. Germline CDR1 reads SQVTM; CDR2 reads ANQGSEA. This CDR3 comprises 10 residues. Unmatched junction bases numbered 5, after V lost 7 bases and J lost 14 bases. The CDR3 DNA reads as TGCAGCGGTTTAGCGGGAGGGTGGTATTTT. Translation gives CSGLAGGWYF.

This sequence joins TRBV19 and TRBJ2-2; D is tentatively TRBD1 or TRBD2 (5 bases each). CDR1 LNHDA and CDR2 SQIVND come from the germline V gene (reference sequence). The CDR3 sequence is 12 residues long. Trimming left V 9 bases short and J 7 bases short, with 12 bases between. The CDR3 is CASQGEVGELFF. As DNA, the CDR3 is TGTGCCAGCCAGGGAGAGGTCGGGGAGCTGTTTTTT.

This chain connects TRBV9 to TRBJ2-3; D gene unclear. Between the trimmed V and J ends, which lost 1 base and 7 bases, there was a span of 10 bases. CDR3 size: 13 residues. The germline V gene encodes CDR1 SGDLS and CDR2 YYNGEE. The CDR3 DNA follows: TGTGCCAGCAGCGTAATAGGTGGAAATACGCAGTATTTT. Encoded protein: CASSVIGGNTQYF.

This clone was seen a single time. The V call is TRBV2, the J call TRBJ1-5; D call uncertain. V was pared by 3 bases and J by 2 bases, with 5 bases between. Germline V gene sequence: CDR1 SNHLY, CDR2 FYNNEI. The CDR3 is 13 residues long. CDR3 DNA sequence: TGTGCCAGCAGTGATGAAGGCAATCAGCCCCAGCATTTT. Translating it yields CASSDEGNQPQHF.

The chain joins TRBV29-1 to TRBJ2-3; 7 nucleotides match TRBD2. The CDR3 totals 14 residues. CDR1 SQVTM and CDR2 ANQGSEA come from the germline V gene. V gave up 1 base and J gave up 4 bases; unmatched junction bases: 5. The CDR3 reads CSVEGSGTADTQYF. CDR3 nucleotide sequence: TGCAGCGTTGAAGGAAGCGGGACTGCAGATACGCAGTATTTT.

The sample holds a few counts of this clone. This chain connects TRBV19 to TRBJ1-4, with D hard to call. Trimming shortened V by 7 bases and J by 8 bases, and 20 bases separated the two germline ends. The CDR3 spans 15 residues. The V gene's germline CDR1 is LNHDA and CDR2 SQIVND (reference sequence). The CDR3 region has the DNA TGTGCCAGTACCTACGGACGGGTACTCACCGAAAAACTGTTTTTT. Translation gives CASTYGRVLTEKLFF.

A single count supports this clone. The V and J genes are TRBV5-5 and TRBJ2-7, with D perhaps TRBD2 (5 bases). With 4 bases removed from V and 3 bases from J, the gap between germline ends came to 17 bases. Germline CDR1 SGHKS, CDR2 YYEKEE (reference sequence). The CDR3 runs to 15 residues. CDR3 nucleotide sequence: TGTGCCAGCAGCCCGGCTGGGGTTGGAGGCTACGAGCAGTACTTC. Its protein is CASSPAGVGGYEQYF.

The rearrangement uses TRBV18 and TRBJ2-2; perhaps D is TRBD1 or TRBD2 (5 bases each). In germline, CDR1 is KGHSH, CDR2 LQKENI. This CDR3 contains 13 residues. Trimming stripped 1 base from V and 7 bases from J, with 7 bases between. DNA of the CDR3: TGTGCCAGCTCACCACGTGGGGGCGGGGAGCTGTTTTTT. It specifies CASSPRGGGELFF.

The chain carries TRBV2 and TRBJ2-1; D unresolved. Germline V lookup: CDR1 SNHLY, CDR2 FYNNEI. The CDR3 runs to 12 residues. V lost 3 bases, J lost 8 bases, and 8 bases lay in between. CDR3: CASSEDRDEQFF. In DNA form, the CDR3 reads TGTGCCAGCAGTGAGGATAGGGATGAGCAGTTCTTC.

The chain is built from TRBV18 and TRBJ1-1; TRBD1 aligns across 8 bases. J gave up 2 bases and V 5 bases, and 7 bases lay outside the gene matches. The CDR3 is made up of 15 amino acids. From germline, CDR1 is KGHSH and CDR2 LQKENI. Written as DNA, the CDR3 is TGTGCCAGCTCATCCCCCGGGACAGGAAACACTGAAGCTTTCTTT. Translated: CASSSPGTGNTEAFF.

The chain carries TRBV5-1 and TRBJ1-1, with D possibly being TRBD1 (5 bases). The V end lost 3 bases, the J end lost 0 bases, and 12 bases lay between the germline ends. The length of the CDR3 is 15 residues. In germline, CDR1 is SGHRS, CDR2 YFSETQ. The CDR3 protein is CASSSGWGLNTEAFF. The CDR3 region has the DNA TGCGCCAGCAGCTCTGGATGGGGACTGAACACTGAAGCTTTCTTT.

The chain employs TRBV27 and TRBJ2-7; 10 bases map to TRBD1. V dropped 6 bases and J dropped 3; count of bases not matched to a gene: 5. Looked up from germline, CDR1 is MNHEY and CDR2 is SMNVEV (reference sequence). The CDR3 runs to 14 residues. CDR3 sequence reads: CASRPGQGFYEQYF. In DNA form, the CDR3 reads TGTGCCAGCAGACCGGGACAGGGGTTCTACGAGCAGTACTTC.

The rearrangement joins TRBV28 to TRBJ2-7, with 12 bases fitting TRBD1. Trimming at V came to 6 bases and at J to 5 bases, leaving 8 bases not matched to a gene. The V gene's germline CDR1 is MDHEN and CDR2 SYDVKM. The CDR3 runs 15 residues. The CDR3 loop is CASRLPGQGANEQYF. DNA for the CDR3: TGTGCCAGCAGACTACCGGGACAGGGGGCCAACGAGCAGTACTTC.

V is TRBV5-5 and J is TRBJ1-2; 9 positions agree with TRBD1. This CDR3 has 14 amino acids. Germline values: CDR1 SGHKS, CDR2 YYEKEE (reference sequence). V was pared by 3 bases and J by 4 bases, with 4 bases of the junction left unmatched. The chain's CDR3 is CASSSGQGIYGYTF. The CDR3 DNA reads TGTGCCAGCAGCTCGGGACAGGGTATCTATGGCTACACCTTC.

This chain links TRBV4-3 with TRBJ1-2; 7 bases fit TRBD1. Trimming took 3 bases from V and 2 from J; bases not matched to a gene: 3. CDR1 LGHNA and CDR2 YSLEER come from the germline V gene. The CDR3 is 14 amino acids. CDR3 loop: CASSQTQGNYGYTF. Written as DNA, the CDR3 is TGCGCCAGCAGCCAGACACAGGGGAACTATGGCTACACCTTC.

The rearrangement links TRBV11-2 to TRBJ2-1; no reliable D call. This CDR3 region has 16 residues. The germline V gene encodes CDR1 SGHAT and CDR2 FQNNGV. The V and J ends lost 2 bases and 3 bases respectively, with 14 bases between them. The CDR3 DNA follows: TGTGCCAGCAGCTTACGCCTTAGGGCGAGCTACAATGAGCAGTTCTTC. This sequence encodes CASSLRLRASYNEQFF.

The V call is TRBV15, the J call TRBJ2-2; tentatively, D is TRBD2 (6 bases). The ends were cut back, 0 bases at V and 1 base at J, with 9 bases in the middle. Germline-derived CDR1 and CDR2 are LNHNV and YYDKDF (reference sequence). The CDR3 has 16 amino acids. The CDR3 reads CATSRDISGNTGELFF. For the CDR3, the DNA is TGTGCCACCAGCAGAGATATTAGCGGGAACACCGGGGAGCTGTTTTTT.

CDR3 DNA: TGTGCCAGCGGGAGCTCTGGAAACACCATATATTTT. Residues: CASGSSGNTIYF. V and J are TRBV6-6 and TRBJ1-3; the D is unclear. V was cut by 8 bases and J by 0 bases, with 5 bases left in between. From germline, CDR1 is MNHNY and CDR2 SVGAGI (reference sequence). The CDR3 contains 12 residues.

Only one count was recorded for this clone. The chain uses TRBV29-1 and TRBJ1-2; 9 positions match TRBD1. Trimming removed 1 base from V and 4 bases from J; junction bases left unmatched: 4. The CDR3 spans 14 residues. Germline V gene data show CDR1 as SQVTM and CDR2 as ANQGSEA. The CDR3 nucleotides are TGCAGCGTTGAAGGGACAGGGGTTGCCTATGGCTACACCTTC. It translates to CSVEGTGVAYGYTF.

V and J are TRBV29-1 and TRBJ2-2; D is undetermined. Between the trimmed V and J ends, which lost 7 bases and 6 bases, there was a span of 9 bases. The germline V gene has CDR1 SQVTM and CDR2 ANQGSEA. CDR3 size: 11 residues. The CDR3 coding sequence is TGCAGCGCTGGTATGGCCGGGGAGCTGTTTTTT. Its translation: CSAGMAGELFF.

The table lists this clone with a few counts. The CDR3 spells CASSPLGRTSGGELFF. As DNA, the CDR3 is TGTGCCAGCTCACCGCTTGGAAGGACTAGCGGCGGGGAGCTGTTTTTT. The genes are TRBV18 and TRBJ2-2, with TRBD2 identical over 10 bases. V dropped 3 bases and J dropped 7; count of bases not matched to a gene: 8. Germline CDR1 KGHSH, CDR2 LQKENI. CDR3 length: 16 residues.

The chain joins TRBV28 to TRBJ2-1; D might be TRBD1 or TRBD2, each matching 6 bases. In germline, CDR1 is MDHEN, CDR2 SYDVKM. The CDR3 has 14 residues. Trimming took off 3 bases at V and 12 bases at J, with 18 bases between the two ends. CDR3 in DNA: TGTGCCAGCAGTTTGGGGAGGACAGCGGGTGGGCAGTTCTTC. Its protein product is CASSLGRTAGGQFF.

The chain couples TRBV27 to TRBJ2-7; D unclear. Deletions cut 3 bases from V and 3 bases from J, with 12 bases between. Germline values: CDR1 MNHEY, CDR2 SMNVEV (reference sequence). The CDR3 is 14 residues long. The CDR3 loop is CASSLYVGNYEQYF. CDR3 DNA: TGTGCCAGCAGTTTGTATGTGGGGAACTACGAGCAGTACTTC.

CDR3 region: CASSRLTGSTEAFF. The CDR3 DNA follows: TGCGCCAGCAGCCGCCTCACAGGGAGTACTGAAGCTTTCTTT. This sequence joins TRBV4-1 and TRBJ1-1, with D perhaps TRBD1 (6 bases). With 4 bases removed from V and 5 bases from J, the gap between germline ends came to 14 bases. The CDR3 loop spans 14 amino acids. CDR1 is MGHRA, CDR2 YSYEKL, per germline.

This rearrangement joins TRBV18 to TRBJ2-5; TRBD2 matches at 11 bases. This CDR3 is 15 amino acids long. Germline V gene sequence: CDR1 KGHSH, CDR2 LQKENI. The junction had 0 bases not matched to a gene; V was cut back by 2 bases and J by 1 base. DNA of the CDR3: TGTGCCAGCTCACCAGGGACTAGCGGCCAAGAGACCCAGTACTTC. This gives the protein CASSPGTSGQETQYF.